These 21 T cell receptor beta chains were sequenced from one sample in a study of cytomegalovirus exposure and HLA in healthy donors (dated by TCRdb to the late 2010s). The library was prepared using the immunoSEQ multiplex PCR assay. Here the immuneACCESS table is served through TCRdb, limited to in-frame sequences with V and J called. Missing clones are a known gap in these copies; in checked studies unresolved V genes cover under half, and the rest lacks a known reason. The sample records about 82,000 clones, 93% of which are singletons. The ten largest account for approximately 0.69% of the sample. Sequenced sample: PBMCs. The origin of the receptors is a man aged 18 to 35 in good health and CMV-seronegative.

The CDR3 spells CASRPKATVTDTQYF. The CDR3 region has the DNA TGCGCCAGCAGACCTAAAGCGACCGTCACAGATACGCAGTATTTT. The chain joins TRBV10-1 to TRBJ2-3; D is unclear. Trimming pared 6 bases from V and 2 bases from J, leaving 15 bases between. This CDR3 spans 15 amino acids. Germline V gives CDR1 WNHNN, CDR2 SYGVQD (reference sequence).

The J gene is TRBJ1-6, the V gene TRBV27; possibly TRBD1 for D (5 bases). The germline V and J ends were trimmed by 3 bases and 3 bases, with 21 bases remaining between them. There are 19 residues in the CDR3. CDR1 is MNHEY, CDR2 SMNVEV, per germline (reference sequence). The CDR3 region has the DNA TGTGCCAGCAGTTTTCTATCTGGATCACGGACAAACTATAATTCACCCCTCCACTTT. Amino acids: CASSFLSGSRTNYNSPLHF.

J is TRBJ2-5 and V is TRBV7-2; D gene uncertain. Germline V gene data show CDR1 as SGHTA and CDR2 as FQGNSA. This CDR3 has 12 amino acids. Between the trimmed V and J ends, which lost 5 bases and 0 bases, there was a span of 4 bases. Written as DNA, the CDR3 is TGTGCCAGCAGCACATACCAAGAGACCCAGTACTTC. Its translation: CASSTYQETQYF. The full variable domain, in which reference TRBV7-2 and TRBJ2-5 provide the parts outside the CDR3, is GAGVSQSPSNKVTEKGKDVELRCDPISGHTALYWYRQSLGQGLEFLIYFQGNSAPDKSGLPSDRFSAERTGGSVSTLTIQRTQQEDSAVYLCASSTYQETQYFGPGTRLLVL.

This sequence joins TRBV6-5 and TRBJ1-5, with 9 bases that match TRBD1. V trimming: 6 bases; J trimming: 2 bases; junction bases outside the gene matches: 2. Germline V gives CDR1 MNHEY, CDR2 SVGAGI. CDR3 size: 14 residues. CDR3: CASRTGGRNQPQHF. The CDR3 coding sequence is TGTGCCAGCAGGACAGGGGGGCGCAATCAGCCCCAGCATTTT.

The rearrangement joins TRBV20-1 to TRBJ1-2; D remains unclear. This CDR3 has 11 amino acids. V was cut by 5 bases and J by 2 bases, with 6 bases left in between. Germline CDR1 is DFQATT and CDR2 is SNEGSKA (reference sequence). CDR3 in amino acids: CSADYNYGYTF. DNA of the CDR3: TGCAGTGCTGACTACAACTATGGCTACACCTTC.

This rearrangement joins TRBV27 to TRBJ2-2, with 7 bases matching TRBD2. With 0 bases clipped from V and 0 bases from J, the junction kept 4 bases outside the gene matches. Germline loops: CDR1 MNHEY, CDR2 SMNVEV (reference sequence). This CDR3 is 17 amino acids long. This CDR3 reads CASSLSGLDSNTGELFF. In DNA, the CDR3 is TGTGCCAGCAGTTTATCCGGACTAGATTCGAACACCGGGGAGCTGTTTTTT.

This clone has only one observation. DNA of the CDR3: TGCAGCATTAACAGGGGGACAGATACGCAGTATTTT. It encodes CSINRGTDTQYF. The V call is TRBV29-1, the J call TRBJ2-3; 8 nucleotides match TRBD1. There are 12 residues in the CDR3. Germline trimming cut 8 bases from V and 3 bases from J; bases unmatched to any gene: 4. In germline, CDR1 is SQVTM, CDR2 ANQGSEA.

The genes are TRBV6-4 and TRBJ2-7; D not certain. The CDR3 totals 12 residues. The germline V gene has CDR1 MRHNA and CDR2 SNTAGT. V was shortened by 4 bases and J by 0 bases, with 4 bases between the two germline ends. The CDR3 is CASSASSYEQYF. Written as DNA, the CDR3 is TGTGCCAGCAGTGCGAGCTCCTACGAGCAGTACTTC.

The chain combines TRBV19 with TRBJ1-1; D is perhaps TRBD1 (6 bases). Trimming cost V 5 bases and J 4 bases, with 14 bases left between them. CDR3 length: 14 amino acids. Germline values: CDR1 LNHDA, CDR2 SQIVND (reference sequence). The CDR3: CASSLDSLATEAFF. In DNA form, the CDR3 reads TGTGCCAGTAGTTTGGACAGCCTAGCCACTGAAGCTTTCTTT.

J is TRBJ2-5 and V is TRBV11-2; D is perhaps TRBD1 (7 bases). V was trimmed by 6 bases and J by 0 bases, leaving 14 bases between them. The germline V gene encodes CDR1 SGHAT and CDR2 FQNNGV. The CDR3 has 15 amino acids. The CDR3 sequence: CASRPGGWYQETQYF. CDR3 DNA sequence: TGTGCCAGCAGGCCAGGGGGGTGGTACCAAGAGACCCAGTACTTC.

This rearrangement joins TRBV7-8 to TRBJ2-5, with D maybe TRBD1 (6 bases). Trimming stripped 3 bases from V and 0 bases from J, with 14 bases between. The CDR3 runs 16 residues. Germline CDR1 reads SGHVS; CDR2 reads FQNEAQ. The CDR3 region has the DNA TGTGCCAGCAGCTTTCGGACAGAAGGGTACCAAGAGACCCAGTACTTC. This translates into CASSFRTEGYQETQYF.

The gene calls are TRBV4-1 and TRBJ2-5; no clear D gene. V lost 0 bases, J lost 5 bases, and 16 bases lay in between. CDR1 is MGHRA and CDR2 is YSYEKL in the germline V gene. CDR3 length equals 16 residues. The CDR3 DNA is TGCGCCAGCAGCCAAGAATCTGGCAGCGCCGGGGAGACCCAGTACTTC. Translating gives CASSQESGSAGETQYF.

This clone was found once. The CDR3 sequence: CASSLVSGVFSPTSYNEQFF. CDR3 coding DNA: TGCGCCAGCAGCTTGGTTAGCGGGGTCTTTTCCCCCACATCGTACAATGAGCAGTTCTTC. The J gene is TRBJ2-1, the V gene TRBV5-1, with 8 bases matching TRBD2. The CDR3 has 20 amino acids. CDR1 and CDR2 (germline): SGHRS, YFSETQ. V lost 0 bases to trimming and J lost 4 bases; unmatched junction nucleotides: 18.

The chain combines TRBV5-1 with TRBJ2-1, with 8 bases aligning to TRBD2. The CDR3 has 14 amino acids. Germline V gene sequence: CDR1 SGHRS, CDR2 YFSETQ. Trimming cost V 4 bases and J 6 bases; bases outside gene matches: 6. This CDR3 is CASSPYGTSNEQFF. Here the CDR3 DNA reads TGCGCCAGCAGCCCCTACGGGACTAGCAATGAGCAGTTCTTC.

The chain combines TRBV27 with TRBJ1-1; D uncertain. CDR1 and CDR2 from the germline V gene are MNHEY and SMNVEV (reference sequence). This CDR3 comprises 14 residues. Trimming removed 4 bases at V and 0 bases at J, with 9 bases between. CDR3 DNA: TGTGCCAGCAGTTCCTTATACATGAACACTGAAGCTTTCTTT. As protein: CASSSLYMNTEAFF.

The rearrangement joins TRBV25-1 to TRBJ2-7, with D perhaps matching TRBD2 (5 bases). Germline assignment: CDR1 MGHDK and CDR2 SYGVNS. The germline V and J ends were trimmed by 8 bases and 6 bases, with 20 bases remaining between them. This CDR3 is built from 14 residues. CDR3 in amino acids: CASSHRGRVGEQYF. DNA of the CDR3: TGTGCCAGCTCCCATCGAGGGAGAGTCGGCGAGCAGTACTTC.

This chain links TRBV9 with TRBJ2-1; perhaps TRBD2 as D (5 bases). The CDR3 length is 17 residues. Germline assignment: CDR1 SGDLS and CDR2 YYNGEE. V dropped 7 bases and J dropped 0 bases, with 20 bases sitting between them. The CDR3 here is CASGRQVGVSSYNEQFF. The CDR3 DNA follows: TGTGCCAGCGGCCGACAAGTGGGAGTGAGCTCCTACAATGAGCAGTTCTTC.

The chain combines TRBV29-1 with TRBJ1-4; TRBD1 matches 12 bases. This CDR3 is 15 amino acids long. J gave up 7 bases and V 7 bases, and 10 bases lay outside the gene matches. Per the germline V gene, CDR1 is SQVTM and CDR2 is ANQGSEA. In DNA form, the CDR3 reads TGCAGCGCTACCGGGACAGGGGGCCGCAGTGAAAAACTGTTTTTT. This translates into CSATGTGGRSEKLFF.

The chain employs TRBV15 and TRBJ2-2, with TRBD1 as a possible D gene (5 bases). The CDR3 loop spans 15 amino acids. The V and J ends lost 0 bases and 7 bases respectively, with 12 bases between them. Germline V gives CDR1 LNHNV, CDR2 YYDKDF (reference sequence). The CDR3 is CATSRDAGKGGELFF. The CDR3 nucleotides are TGTGCCACCAGCAGAGATGCAGGGAAAGGCGGGGAGCTGTTTTTT.

This clone has only a few counts. The gene calls are TRBV29-1 and TRBJ1-4; TRBD1 matches 9 bases. Germline assignment: CDR1 SQVTM and CDR2 ANQGSEA. J was trimmed by 8 bases and V by 1 base; bases with no gene match: 2. The CDR3 is made up of 13 amino acids. The CDR3 nucleotides are TGCAGCGTTGAAGGACAGGGGGGGGAAAAACTGTTTTTT. Its protein is CSVEGQGGEKLFF.

The chain links TRBV7-9 to TRBJ1-2; no firm D call. The CDR3 loop spans 13 amino acids. The germline V gene encodes CDR1 SEHNR and CDR2 FQNEAQ (reference sequence). V was trimmed by 1 base and J by 8 bases, leaving 11 bases between them. The CDR3 DNA reads as TGTGCCAGCAGCTTAGGTGTGCTAGGCGGCTACACCTTC. As protein: CASSLGVLGGYTF.